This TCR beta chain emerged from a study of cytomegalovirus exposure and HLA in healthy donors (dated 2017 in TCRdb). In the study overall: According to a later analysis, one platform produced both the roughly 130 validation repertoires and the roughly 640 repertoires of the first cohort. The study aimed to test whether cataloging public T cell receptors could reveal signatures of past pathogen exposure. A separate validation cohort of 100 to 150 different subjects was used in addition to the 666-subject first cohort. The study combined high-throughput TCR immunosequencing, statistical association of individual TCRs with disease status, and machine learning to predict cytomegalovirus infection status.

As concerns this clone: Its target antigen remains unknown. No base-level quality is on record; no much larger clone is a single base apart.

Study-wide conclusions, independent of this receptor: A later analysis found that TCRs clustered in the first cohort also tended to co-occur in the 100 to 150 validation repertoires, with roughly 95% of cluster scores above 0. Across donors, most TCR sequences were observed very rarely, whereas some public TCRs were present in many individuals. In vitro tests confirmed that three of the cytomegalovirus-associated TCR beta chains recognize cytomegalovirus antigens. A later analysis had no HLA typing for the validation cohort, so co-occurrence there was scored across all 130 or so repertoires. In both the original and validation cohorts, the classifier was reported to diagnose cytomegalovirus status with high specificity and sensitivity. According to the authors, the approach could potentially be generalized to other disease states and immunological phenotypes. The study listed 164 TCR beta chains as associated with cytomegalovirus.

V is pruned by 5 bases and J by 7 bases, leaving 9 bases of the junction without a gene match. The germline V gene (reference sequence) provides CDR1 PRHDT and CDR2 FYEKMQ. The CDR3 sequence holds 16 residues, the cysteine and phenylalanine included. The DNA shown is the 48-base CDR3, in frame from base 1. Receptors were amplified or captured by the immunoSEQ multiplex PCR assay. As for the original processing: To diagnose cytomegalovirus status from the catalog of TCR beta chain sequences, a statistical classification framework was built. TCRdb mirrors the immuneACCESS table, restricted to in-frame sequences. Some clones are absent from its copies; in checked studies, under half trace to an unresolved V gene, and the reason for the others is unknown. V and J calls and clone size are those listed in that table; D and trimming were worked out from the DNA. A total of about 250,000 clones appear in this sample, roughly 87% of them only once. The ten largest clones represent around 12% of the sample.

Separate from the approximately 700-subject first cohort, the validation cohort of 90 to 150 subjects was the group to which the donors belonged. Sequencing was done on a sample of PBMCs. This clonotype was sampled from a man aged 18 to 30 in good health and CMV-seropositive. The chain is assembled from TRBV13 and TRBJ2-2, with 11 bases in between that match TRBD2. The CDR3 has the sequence CASSAVAGGPIGELFF. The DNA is TGTGCCAGCAGCGCCGTAGCGGGAGGGCCAATCGGGGAGCTGTTTTTT. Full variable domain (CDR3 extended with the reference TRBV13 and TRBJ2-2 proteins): AAGVIQSPRHLIKEKRETATLKCYPIPRHDTVYWYQQGPGQDPQFLISFYEKMQSDKGSIPDRFSAQQFSDYHSELNMSSLELGDSALYFCASSAVAGGPIGELFFGEGSRLTVL.